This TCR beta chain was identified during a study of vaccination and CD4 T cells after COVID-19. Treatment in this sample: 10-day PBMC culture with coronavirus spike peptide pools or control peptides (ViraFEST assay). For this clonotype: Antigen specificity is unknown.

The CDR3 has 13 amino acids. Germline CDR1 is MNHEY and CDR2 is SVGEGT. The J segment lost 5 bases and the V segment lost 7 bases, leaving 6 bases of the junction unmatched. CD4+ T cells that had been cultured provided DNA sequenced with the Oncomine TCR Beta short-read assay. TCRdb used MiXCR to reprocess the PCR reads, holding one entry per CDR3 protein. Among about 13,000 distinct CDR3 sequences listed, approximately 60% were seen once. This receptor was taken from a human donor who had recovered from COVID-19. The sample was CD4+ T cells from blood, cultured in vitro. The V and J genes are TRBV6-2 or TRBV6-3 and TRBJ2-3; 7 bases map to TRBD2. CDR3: CASKGLLGDTQYF. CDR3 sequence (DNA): TGTGCCAGCAAGGGACTACTAGGAGATACGCAGTATTTT.